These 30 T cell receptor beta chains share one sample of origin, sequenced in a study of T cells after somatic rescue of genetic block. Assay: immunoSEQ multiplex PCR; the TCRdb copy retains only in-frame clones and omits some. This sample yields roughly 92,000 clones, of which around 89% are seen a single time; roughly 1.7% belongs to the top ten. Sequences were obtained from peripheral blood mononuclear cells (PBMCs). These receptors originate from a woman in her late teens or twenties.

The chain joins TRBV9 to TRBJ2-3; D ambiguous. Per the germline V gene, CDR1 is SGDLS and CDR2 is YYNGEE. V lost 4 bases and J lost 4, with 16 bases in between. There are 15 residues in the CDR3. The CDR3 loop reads CASSPHLRAPDTQYF. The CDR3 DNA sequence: TGTGCCAGCAGCCCCCACCTTAGGGCCCCAGATACGCAGTATTTT.

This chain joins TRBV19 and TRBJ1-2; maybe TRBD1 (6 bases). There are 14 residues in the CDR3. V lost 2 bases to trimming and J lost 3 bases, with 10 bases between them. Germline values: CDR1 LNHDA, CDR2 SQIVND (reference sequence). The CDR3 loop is CASSIWRTDYGYTF. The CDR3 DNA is TGTGCCAGTAGTATATGGCGGACAGACTATGGCTACACCTTC.

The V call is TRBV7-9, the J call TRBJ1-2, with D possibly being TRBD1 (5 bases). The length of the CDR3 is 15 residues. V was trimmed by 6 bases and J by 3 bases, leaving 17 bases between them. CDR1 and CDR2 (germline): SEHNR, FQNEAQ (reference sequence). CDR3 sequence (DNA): TGTGCCAGCAGGGACGAGACAGCTCGGGACTATGGCTACACCTTC. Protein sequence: CASRDETARDYGYTF.

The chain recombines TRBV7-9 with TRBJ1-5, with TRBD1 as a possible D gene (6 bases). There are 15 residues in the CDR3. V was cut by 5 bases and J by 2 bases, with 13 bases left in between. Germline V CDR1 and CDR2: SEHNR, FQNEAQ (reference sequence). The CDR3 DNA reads TGTGCCAGCAGCCCTGGGGGGCCGGGCAATCAGCCCCAGCATTTT. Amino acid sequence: CASSPGGPGNQPQHF.

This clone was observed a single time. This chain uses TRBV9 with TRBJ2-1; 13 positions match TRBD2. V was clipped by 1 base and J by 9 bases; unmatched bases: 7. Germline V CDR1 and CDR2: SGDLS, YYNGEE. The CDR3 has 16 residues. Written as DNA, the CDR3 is TGTGCCAGCAGCGTACGTCCCCGACTAGCGGGAGGTGAGCAGTTCTTC. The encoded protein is CASSVRPRLAGGEQFF.

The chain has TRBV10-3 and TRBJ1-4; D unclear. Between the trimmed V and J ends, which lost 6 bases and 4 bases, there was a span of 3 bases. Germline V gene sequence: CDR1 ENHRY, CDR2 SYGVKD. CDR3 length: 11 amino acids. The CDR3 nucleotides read TGTGCCATCAGAAATAATGAAAAACTGTTTTTT. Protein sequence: CAIRNNEKLFF.

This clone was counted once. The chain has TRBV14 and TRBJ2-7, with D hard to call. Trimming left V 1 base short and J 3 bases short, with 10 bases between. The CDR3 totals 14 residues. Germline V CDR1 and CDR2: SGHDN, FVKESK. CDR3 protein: CASSQGPTHYEQYF. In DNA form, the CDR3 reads TGTGCCAGCAGCCAAGGTCCTACCCACTACGAGCAGTACTTC.

The CDR3 DNA reads TGTGCAAGTCGCCCGCTAGGGCTAGCGGGGAACCTTTCCGAGCAGTACTTC. Encoded protein: CASRPLGLAGNLSEQYF. The V and J genes are TRBV12-2 and TRBJ2-7; the table's D call, TRBD2, has no DNA check behind it. TRBV12-2 is a documented pseudogene. The CDR3 consists of 17 residues.

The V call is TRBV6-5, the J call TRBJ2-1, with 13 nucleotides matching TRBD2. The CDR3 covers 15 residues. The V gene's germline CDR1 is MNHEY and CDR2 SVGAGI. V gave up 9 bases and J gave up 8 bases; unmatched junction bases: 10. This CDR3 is CASSRTSGSRYEQFF. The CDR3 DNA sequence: TGTGCCAGTTCCAGGACTAGCGGGAGTAGGTATGAGCAGTTCTTC.

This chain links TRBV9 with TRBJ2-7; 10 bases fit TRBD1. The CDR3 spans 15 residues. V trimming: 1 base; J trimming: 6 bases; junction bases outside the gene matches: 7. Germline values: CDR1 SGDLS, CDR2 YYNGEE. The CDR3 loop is CASSVLTGGLGEQYF. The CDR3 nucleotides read TGTGCCAGCAGCGTATTGACAGGGGGCTTGGGCGAGCAGTACTTC. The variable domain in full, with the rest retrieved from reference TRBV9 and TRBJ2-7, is DSGVTQTPKHLITATGQRVTLRCSPRSGDLSVYWYQQSLDQGLQFLIQYYNGEERAKGNILERFSAQQFPDLHSELNLSSLELGDSALYFCASSVLTGGLGEQYFGPGTRLTVT.

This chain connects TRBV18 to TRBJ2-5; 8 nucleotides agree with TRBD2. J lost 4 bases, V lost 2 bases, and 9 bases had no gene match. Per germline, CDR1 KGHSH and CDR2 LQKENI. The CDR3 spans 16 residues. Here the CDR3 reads CASSPIAGGLGETQYF. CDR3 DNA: TGTGCCAGCTCACCAATTGCGGGAGGTCTAGGAGAGACCCAGTACTTC.

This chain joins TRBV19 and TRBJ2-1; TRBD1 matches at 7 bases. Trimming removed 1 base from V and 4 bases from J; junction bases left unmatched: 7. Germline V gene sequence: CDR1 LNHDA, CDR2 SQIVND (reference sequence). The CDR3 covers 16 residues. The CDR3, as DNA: TGTGCCAGTAGTATAGGCTTTCCGGGACAGTACAATGAGCAGTTCTTC. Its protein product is CASSIGFPGQYNEQFF. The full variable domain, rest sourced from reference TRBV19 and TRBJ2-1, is DGGITQSPKYLFRKEGQNVTLSCEQNLNHDAMYWYRQDPGQGLRLIYYSQIVNDFQKGDIAEGYSVSREKKESFPLTVTSAQKNPTAFYLCASSIGFPGQYNEQFFGPGTRLTVL.

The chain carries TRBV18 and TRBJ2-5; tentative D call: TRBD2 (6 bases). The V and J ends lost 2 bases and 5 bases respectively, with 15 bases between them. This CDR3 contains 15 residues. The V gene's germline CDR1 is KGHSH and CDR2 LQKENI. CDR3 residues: CASSPGWSGEETQYF. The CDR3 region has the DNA TGTGCCAGCTCACCAGGTTGGTCGGGGGAGGAGACCCAGTACTTC.

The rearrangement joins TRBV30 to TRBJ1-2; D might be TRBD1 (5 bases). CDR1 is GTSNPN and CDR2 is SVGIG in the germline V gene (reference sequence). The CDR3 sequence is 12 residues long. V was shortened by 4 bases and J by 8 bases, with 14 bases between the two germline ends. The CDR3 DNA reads TGTGCCTGGAACCCGGGGACCGGCGGCTACACCTTC. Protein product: CAWNPGTGGYTF. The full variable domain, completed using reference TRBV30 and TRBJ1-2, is SQTIHQWPATLVQPVGSPLSLECTVEGTSNPNLYWYRQAAGRGLQLLFYSVGIGQISSEVPQNLSASRPQDRQFILSSKKLLLSDSGFYLCAWNPGTGGYTFGSGTRLTVV.

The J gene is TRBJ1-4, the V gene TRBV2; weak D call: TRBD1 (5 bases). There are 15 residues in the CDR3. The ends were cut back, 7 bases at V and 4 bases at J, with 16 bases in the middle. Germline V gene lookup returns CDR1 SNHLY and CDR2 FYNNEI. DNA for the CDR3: TGTGCCAGCATACGGGATCGGGGCAATAATGAAAAACTGTTTTTT. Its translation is CASIRDRGNNEKLFF.

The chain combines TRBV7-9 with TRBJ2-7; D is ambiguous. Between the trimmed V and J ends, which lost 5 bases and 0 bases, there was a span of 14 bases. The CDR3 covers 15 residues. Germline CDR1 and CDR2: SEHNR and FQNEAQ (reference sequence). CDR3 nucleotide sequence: TGTGCCAGCAGCCCAATAGCACGAAGCTCCTACGAGCAGTACTTC. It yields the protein CASSPIARSSYEQYF. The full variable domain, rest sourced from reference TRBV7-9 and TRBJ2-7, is DTGVSQNPRHKITKRGQNVTFRCDPISEHNRLYWYRQTLGQGPEFLTYFQNEAQLEKSRLLSDRFSAERPKGSFSTLEIQRTEQGDSAMYLCASSPIARSSYEQYFGPGTRLTVT.

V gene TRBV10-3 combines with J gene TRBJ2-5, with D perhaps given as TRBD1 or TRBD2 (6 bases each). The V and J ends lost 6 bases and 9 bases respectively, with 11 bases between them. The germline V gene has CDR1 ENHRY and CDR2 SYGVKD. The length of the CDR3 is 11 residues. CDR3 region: CAIRGGEAQYF. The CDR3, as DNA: TGTGCCATCAGGGGGGGCGAGGCCCAGTACTTC.

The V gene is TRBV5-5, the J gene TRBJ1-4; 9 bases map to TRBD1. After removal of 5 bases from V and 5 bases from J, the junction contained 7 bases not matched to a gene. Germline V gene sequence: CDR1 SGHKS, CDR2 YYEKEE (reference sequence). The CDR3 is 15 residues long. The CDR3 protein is CASSSPDRGNEKLFF. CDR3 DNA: TGTGCCAGCAGTTCCCCTGACAGGGGGAATGAAAAACTGTTTTTT.

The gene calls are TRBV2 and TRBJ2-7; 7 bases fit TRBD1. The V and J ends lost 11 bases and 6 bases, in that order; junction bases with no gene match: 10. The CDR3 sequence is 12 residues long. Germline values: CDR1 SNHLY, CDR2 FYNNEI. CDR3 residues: CAGNRGRGEQYF. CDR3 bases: TGTGCCGGAAACAGGGGTCGGGGCGAGCAGTACTTC.

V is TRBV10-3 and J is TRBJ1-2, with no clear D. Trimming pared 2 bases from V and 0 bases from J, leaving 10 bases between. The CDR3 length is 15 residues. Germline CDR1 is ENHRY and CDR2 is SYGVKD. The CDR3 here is CAISENLGTNYGYTF. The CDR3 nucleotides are TGTGCCATCAGTGAGAACCTGGGTACTAACTATGGCTACACCTTC.

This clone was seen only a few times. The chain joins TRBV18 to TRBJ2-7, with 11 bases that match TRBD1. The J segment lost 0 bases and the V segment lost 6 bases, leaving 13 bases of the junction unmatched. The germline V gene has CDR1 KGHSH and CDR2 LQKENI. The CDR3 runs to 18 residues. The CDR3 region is CASSGPGTGGRPSYEQYF. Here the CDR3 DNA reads TGTGCCAGCTCCGGCCCAGGGACAGGGGGTAGGCCCTCCTACGAGCAGTACTTC.

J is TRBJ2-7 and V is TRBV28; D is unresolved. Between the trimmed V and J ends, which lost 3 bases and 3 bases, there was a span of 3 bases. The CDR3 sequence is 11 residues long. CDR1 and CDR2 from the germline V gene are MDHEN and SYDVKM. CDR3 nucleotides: TGTGCCAGCAGTTTCAACTACGAGCAGTACTTC. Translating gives CASSFNYEQYF.

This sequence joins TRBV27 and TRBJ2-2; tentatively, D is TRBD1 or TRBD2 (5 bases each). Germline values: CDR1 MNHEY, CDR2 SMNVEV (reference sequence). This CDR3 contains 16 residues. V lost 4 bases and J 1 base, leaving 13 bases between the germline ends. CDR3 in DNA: TGTGCCAGCAGTTCCGGGACCGTTCGGAACACCGGGGAGCTGTTTTTT. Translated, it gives CASSSGTVRNTGELFF.

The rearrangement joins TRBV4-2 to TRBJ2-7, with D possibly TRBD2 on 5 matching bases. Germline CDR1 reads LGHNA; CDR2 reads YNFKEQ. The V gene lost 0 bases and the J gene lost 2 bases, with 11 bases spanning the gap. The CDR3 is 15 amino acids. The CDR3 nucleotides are TGTGCCAGCAGCCAAGAAGGAGGCAGGACCTACGAGCAGTACTTC. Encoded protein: CASSQEGGRTYEQYF.

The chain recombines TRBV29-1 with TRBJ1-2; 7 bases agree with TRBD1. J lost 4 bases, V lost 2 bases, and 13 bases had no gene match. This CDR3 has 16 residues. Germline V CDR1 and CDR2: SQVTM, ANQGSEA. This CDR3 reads CSVERDSPRRGYGYTF. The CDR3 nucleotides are TGCAGCGTTGAAAGGGACAGCCCAAGGAGAGGCTATGGCTACACCTTC.

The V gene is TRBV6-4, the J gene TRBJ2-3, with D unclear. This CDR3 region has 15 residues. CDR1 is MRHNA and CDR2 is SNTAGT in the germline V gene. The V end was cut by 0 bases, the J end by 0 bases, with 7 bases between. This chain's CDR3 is CASSDSTGSTDTQYF. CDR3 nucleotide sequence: TGTGCCAGCAGTGACTCGACCGGAAGCACAGATACGCAGTATTTT.

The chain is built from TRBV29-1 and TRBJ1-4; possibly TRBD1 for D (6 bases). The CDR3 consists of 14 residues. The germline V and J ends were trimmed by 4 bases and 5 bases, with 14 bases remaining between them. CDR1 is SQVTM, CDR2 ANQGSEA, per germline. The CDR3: CSVGAGAWNEKLFF. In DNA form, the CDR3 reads TGCAGCGTTGGAGCGGGGGCTTGGAATGAAAAACTGTTTTTT.

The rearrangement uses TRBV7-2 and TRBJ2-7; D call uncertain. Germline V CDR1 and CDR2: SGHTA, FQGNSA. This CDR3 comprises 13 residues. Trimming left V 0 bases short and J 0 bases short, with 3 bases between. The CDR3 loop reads CASSLADSYEQYF. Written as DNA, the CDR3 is TGTGCCAGCAGCTTAGCTGACTCCTACGAGCAGTACTTC.

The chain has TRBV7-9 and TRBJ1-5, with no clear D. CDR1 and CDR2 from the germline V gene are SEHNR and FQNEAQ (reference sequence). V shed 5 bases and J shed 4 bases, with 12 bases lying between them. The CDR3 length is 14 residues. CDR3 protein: CASSPMTGNQPQHF. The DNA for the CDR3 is TGTGCCAGCAGCCCAATGACGGGGAATCAGCCCCAGCATTTT.

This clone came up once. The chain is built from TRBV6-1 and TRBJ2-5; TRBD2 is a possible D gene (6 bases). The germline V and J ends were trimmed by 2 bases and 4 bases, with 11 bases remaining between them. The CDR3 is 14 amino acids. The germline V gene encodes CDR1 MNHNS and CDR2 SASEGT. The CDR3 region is CASSEWVGGETQYF. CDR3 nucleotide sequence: TGTGCCAGCAGTGAATGGGTGGGGGGAGAGACCCAGTACTTC.